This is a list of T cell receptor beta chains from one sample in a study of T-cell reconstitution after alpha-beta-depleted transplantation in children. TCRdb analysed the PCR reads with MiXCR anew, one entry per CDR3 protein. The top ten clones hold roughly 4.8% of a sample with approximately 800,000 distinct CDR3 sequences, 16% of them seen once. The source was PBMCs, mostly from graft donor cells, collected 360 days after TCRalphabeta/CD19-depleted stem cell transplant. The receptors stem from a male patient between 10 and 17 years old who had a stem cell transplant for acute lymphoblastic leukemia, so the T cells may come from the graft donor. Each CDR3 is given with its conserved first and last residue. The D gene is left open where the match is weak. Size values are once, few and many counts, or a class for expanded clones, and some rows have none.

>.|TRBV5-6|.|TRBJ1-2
TGTGCCAGCAGCTTGCGCGACCTCCCGAGCTATGGCTACACCTTC
CASSLRDLPSYGYTF
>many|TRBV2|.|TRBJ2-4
TGTGCCAGCAGTGAGAGTCCTCTAGCCAAAAACATTCAGTACTTC
CASSESPLAKNIQYF
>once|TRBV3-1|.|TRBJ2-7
TGTGCCAGCAGCCGCGCCGCGGGGACGGTCTACGAGCAGTACTTC
CASSRAAGTVYEQYF
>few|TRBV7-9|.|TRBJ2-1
TGTGCCAGCAGCCTACCGGGGACCCCATCCTACAATGAGCAGTTCTTC
CASSLPGTPSYNEQFF
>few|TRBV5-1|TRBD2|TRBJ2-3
TGCGCCAGCAGCTTGAAACTAGCGGGACTGACAGATACGCAGTATTTT
CASSLKLAGLTDTQYF
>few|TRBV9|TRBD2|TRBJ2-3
TGTGCCAGCAGCGGACCGGGACTAGCGAGCACAGATACGCAGTATTTT
CASSGPGLASTDTQYF
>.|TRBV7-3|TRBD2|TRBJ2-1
TGTGCCAGCAGCCCACACCCGGGACTAGCTATTGAGCAGTTCTTC
CASSPHPGLAIEQFF
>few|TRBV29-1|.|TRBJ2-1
TGCAGCGTTGCACGTGCGGGGCCCCACAATGAGCAGTTCTTC
CSVARAGPHNEQFF
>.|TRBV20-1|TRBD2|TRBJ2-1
TGCAGTGCTCAACTAGCGGGAGGCTTATATGAGCAGTTCTTC
CSAQLAGGLYEQFF
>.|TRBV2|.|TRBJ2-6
TGTGCCAGCCGTGAGGGGACTGGGGCCAACGTCCTGACTTTC
CASREGTGANVLTF
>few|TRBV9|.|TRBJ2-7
TGTGCCAGCAGGTCGGGGAAGGGCCCGAGCTCCTACGAGCAGTACTTC
CASRSGKGPSSYEQYF
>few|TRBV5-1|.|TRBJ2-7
TGTGCCAGCAGTTTCTTACAGGGCTCCTACGAGCAGTACTTC
CASSFLQGSYEQYF
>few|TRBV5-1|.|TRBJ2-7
TGCGCCAGCAGCTGGGTCTCGAGGGGCTCCTACGAGCAGTACTTC
CASSWVSRGSYEQYF
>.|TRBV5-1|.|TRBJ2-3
TGCGCCAGCAGCTCAGGGGATCTCACAGATACGCAGTATTTT
CASSSGDLTDTQYF
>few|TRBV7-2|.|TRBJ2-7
TGTGCCAGCAGCTCGGACCACTACGAGCAGTACTTC
CASSSDHYEQYF
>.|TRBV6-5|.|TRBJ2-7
TGTGCCAGCTACAGGGTTTCCTACGAGCAGTACTTC
CASYRVSYEQYF
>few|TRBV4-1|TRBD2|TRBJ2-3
TGCGCCAGCAGCCTCTTCCCCCGGACTAGCGGTTGGGATACGCAGTATTTT
CASSLFPRTSGWDTQYF
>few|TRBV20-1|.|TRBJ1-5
TGCAGCTCTTCCGAACAGGCGAATCAGCCCCAGCATTTT
CSSSEQANQPQHF
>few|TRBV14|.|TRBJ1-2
TGTGCCAGCAGCCCTTGGTCAGGGAACTATGGCTACACCTTC
CASSPWSGNYGYTF
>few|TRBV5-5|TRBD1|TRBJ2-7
TGTGCCAGCAGCCAGTGGACAGGCACCAACGAGCAGTACTTC
CASSQWTGTNEQYF
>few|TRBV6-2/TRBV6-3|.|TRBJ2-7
TGTGCCAGCAGACGAGGGACTGCCTCCTACGAGCAGTACTTC
CASRRGTASYEQYF
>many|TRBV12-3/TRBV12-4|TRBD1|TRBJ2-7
TGTGCCAGCAGTTTGTCCGGGACAGACTTCTACGAGCAGTACTTC
CASSLSGTDFYEQYF